Described below is a single T cell receptor (beta chain) sequence and its context. The antigen remains unidentified. These data belong to a study of T cell responses to AZD1222 COVID-19 vaccine. This CDR3 comprises 16 residues. The germline V and J ends were trimmed by 0 bases and 4 bases, with 13 bases remaining between them. Germline assignment: CDR1 SGHVS and CDR2 FNYEAQ. Using immunoSEQ multiplex PCR, the repertoire was profiled, and TCRdb retains in-frame clones only, with some absent. The data show about 110,000 clones, about 94% seen once. Study-level findings and limits: Just five to seven people given AZD1222 tested seropositive at baseline. The study sampled repertoires only after the peak T cell response.

Sequencing used peripheral blood, obtained 28 days after the second AZD1222 dose. The TCR comes from an adult who received the AZD1222 COVID-19 vaccine. V is TRBV7-6 and J is TRBJ2-1; weak D call: TRBD1 (5 bases). The CDR3 region is CASSLAQGSPYNEQFF. The CDR3 DNA sequence: TGTGCCAGCAGCTTAGCGCAGGGTTCCCCGTACAATGAGCAGTTCTTC.